This T cell receptor (beta chain) derives from a study of vaccination and CD4 T cells after COVID-19. Indicated time point: late sampling 161 to 241 days after vaccination in a few convalescent patients. Treatment of the sample: approximately 9-day PBMC culture with coronavirus spike peptide pools or control peptides (ViraFEST assay). As for this clonotype: Its target is not known.

Germline lookup yields CDR1 SGHTA and CDR2 FQGNSA. Trimming shortened V by 1 base and J by 5 bases, and 14 bases separated the two germline ends. The CDR3 contains 15 residues. Sequencing of the DNA from cultured CD4+ T cells was carried out with the Oncomine TCR Beta short-read assay. Each CDR3 protein gets one entry after TCRdb re-called the PCR reads with MiXCR. The sample yields 25,000 to 30,000 distinct CDR3 sequences, roughly 38% seen once. The V call is TRBV7-2, the J call TRBJ2-5; D may match TRBD1 or TRBD2 (6 bases each). The sample in question was CD4+ T cells from blood, cultured in vitro, obtained about 7 months after SARS-CoV-2 vaccination. The sequence was obtained from a human donor who had recovered from COVID-19. The CDR3, as DNA: TGTGCCAGCAGCTTAGGGGGTCGGAGGGGGGAGACCCAGTACTTC. Translating gives CASSLGGRRGETQYF.